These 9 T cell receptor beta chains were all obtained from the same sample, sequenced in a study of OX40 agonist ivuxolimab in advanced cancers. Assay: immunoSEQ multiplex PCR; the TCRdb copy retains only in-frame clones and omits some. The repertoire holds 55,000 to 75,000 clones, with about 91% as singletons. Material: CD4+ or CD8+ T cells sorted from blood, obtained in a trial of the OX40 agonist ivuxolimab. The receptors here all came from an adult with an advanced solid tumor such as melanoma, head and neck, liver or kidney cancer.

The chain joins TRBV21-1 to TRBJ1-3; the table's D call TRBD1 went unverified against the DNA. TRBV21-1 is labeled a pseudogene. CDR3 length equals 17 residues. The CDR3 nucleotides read TGTGCCAGCAGCAATCCCACCGGGACAGGGGCTGGAAACACCATATATTTT. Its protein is CASSNPTGTGAGNTIYF.

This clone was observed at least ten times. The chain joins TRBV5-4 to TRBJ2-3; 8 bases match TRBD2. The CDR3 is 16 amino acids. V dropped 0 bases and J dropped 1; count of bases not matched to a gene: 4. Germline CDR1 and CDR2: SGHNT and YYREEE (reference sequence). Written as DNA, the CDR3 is TGTGCCAGCAGCTTGGCCGCAGCGGGAGGCACAGATACGCAGTATTTT. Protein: CASSLAAAGGTDTQYF.

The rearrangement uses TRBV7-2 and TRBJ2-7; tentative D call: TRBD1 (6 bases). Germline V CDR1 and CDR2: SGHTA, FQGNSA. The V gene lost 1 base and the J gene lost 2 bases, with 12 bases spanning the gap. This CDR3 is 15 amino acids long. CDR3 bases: TGTGCCAGCAGCTTAGACACAGGGTATCCCTACGAGCAGTACTTC. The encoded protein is CASSLDTGYPYEQYF.

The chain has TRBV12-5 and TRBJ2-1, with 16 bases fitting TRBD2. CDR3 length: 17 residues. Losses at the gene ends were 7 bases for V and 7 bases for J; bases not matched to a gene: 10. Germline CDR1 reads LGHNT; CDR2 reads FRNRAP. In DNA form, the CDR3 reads TGTGCTAGTGCCAAAGGGACTAGCGGGAGGGCGGGAAATGAGCAGTTCTTC. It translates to CASAKGTSGRAGNEQFF. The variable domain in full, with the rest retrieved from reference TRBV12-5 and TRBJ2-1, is DARVTQTPRHKVTEMGQEVTMRCQPILGHNTVFWYRQTMMQGLELLAYFRNRAPLDDSGMPKDRFSAEMPDATLATLKIQPSEPRDSAVYFCASAKGTSGRAGNEQFFGPGTRLTVL.

CDR3 nucleotides: TGTGCCAGCAGTGAAGGTGGCTTGAACACTGAAGCTTTCTTT. Amino acids: CASSEGGLNTEAFF. This chain connects TRBV2 to TRBJ1-1; D ambiguous. Trimming shortened V by 1 base and J by 0 bases, and 6 bases separated the two germline ends. The CDR3 is 14 residues long. Germline values: CDR1 SNHLY, CDR2 FYNNEI.

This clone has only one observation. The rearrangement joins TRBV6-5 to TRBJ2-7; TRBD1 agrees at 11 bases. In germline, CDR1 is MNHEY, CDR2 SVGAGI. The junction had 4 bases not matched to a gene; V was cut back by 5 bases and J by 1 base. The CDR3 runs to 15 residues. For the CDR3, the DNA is TGTGCCAGCAGTCGGCGGGACAGGGGGTCCTACGAGCAGTACTTC. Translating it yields CASSRRDRGSYEQYF.

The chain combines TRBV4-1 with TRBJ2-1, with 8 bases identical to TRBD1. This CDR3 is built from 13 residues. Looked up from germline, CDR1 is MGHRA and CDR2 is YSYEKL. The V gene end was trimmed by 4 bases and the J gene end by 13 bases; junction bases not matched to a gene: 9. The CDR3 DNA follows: TGCGCCAGCAGCCTAACGACAGGGGCCCATCAGTTCTTC. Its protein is CASSLTTGAHQFF.

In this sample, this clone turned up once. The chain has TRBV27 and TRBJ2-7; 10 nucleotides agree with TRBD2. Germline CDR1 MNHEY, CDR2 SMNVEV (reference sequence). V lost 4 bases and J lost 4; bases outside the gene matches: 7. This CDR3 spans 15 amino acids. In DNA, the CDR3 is TGTGCCAGCAGTTGGGCTAGCGGGAGTAATTACGAGCAGTACTTC. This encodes CASSWASGSNYEQYF.

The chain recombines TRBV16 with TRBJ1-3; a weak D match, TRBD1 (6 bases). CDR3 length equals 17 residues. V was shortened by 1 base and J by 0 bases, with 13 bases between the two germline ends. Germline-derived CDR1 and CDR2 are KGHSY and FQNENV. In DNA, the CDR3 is TGTGCCAGCAGCCAATGGTCCCAGGGGTTCTCTGGAAACACCATATATTTT. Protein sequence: CASSQWSQGFSGNTIYF.